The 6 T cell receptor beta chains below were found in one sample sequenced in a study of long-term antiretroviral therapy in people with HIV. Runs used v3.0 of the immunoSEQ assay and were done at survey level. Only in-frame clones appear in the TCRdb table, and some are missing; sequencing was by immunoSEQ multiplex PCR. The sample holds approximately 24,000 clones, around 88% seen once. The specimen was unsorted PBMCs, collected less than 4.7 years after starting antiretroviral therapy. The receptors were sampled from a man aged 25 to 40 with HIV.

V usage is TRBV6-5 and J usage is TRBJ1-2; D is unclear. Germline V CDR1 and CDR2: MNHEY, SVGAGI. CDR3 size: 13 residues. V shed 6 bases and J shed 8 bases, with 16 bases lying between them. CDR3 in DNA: TGTGCCAGCAGCCCCGGACTGTTCGGCGGCTACACCTTC. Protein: CASSPGLFGGYTF.

In DNA form, the CDR3 reads TGTGCCAGCAGCGGACGGGACAGCGCCACGAAAACTACTACCTACGAGCAGTACTTC. Translation gives CASSGRDSATKTTTYEQYF. This sequence joins TRBV13 and TRBJ2-7; 7 bases line up with TRBD1. Germline V gene data show CDR1 as PRHDT and CDR2 as FYEKMQ (reference sequence). Germline trimming cut 5 bases from V and 2 bases from J; bases unmatched to any gene: 21. The CDR3 consists of 19 residues.

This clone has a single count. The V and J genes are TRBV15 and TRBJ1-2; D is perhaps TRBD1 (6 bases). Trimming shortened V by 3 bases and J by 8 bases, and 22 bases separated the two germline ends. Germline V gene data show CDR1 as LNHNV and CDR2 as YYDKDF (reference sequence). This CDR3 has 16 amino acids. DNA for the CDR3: TGTGCCACCAGCAGTTCCAGGAGGGGGGACACGGCCGGCTACACCTTC. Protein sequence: CATSSSRRGDTAGYTF. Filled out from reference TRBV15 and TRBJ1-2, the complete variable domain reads DAMVIQNPRYQVTQFGKPVTLSCSQTLNHNVMYWYQQKSSQAPKLLFHYYDKDFNNEADTPDNFQSRRPNTSFCFLDIRSPGLGDTAMYLCATSSSRRGDTAGYTFGSGTRLTVV.

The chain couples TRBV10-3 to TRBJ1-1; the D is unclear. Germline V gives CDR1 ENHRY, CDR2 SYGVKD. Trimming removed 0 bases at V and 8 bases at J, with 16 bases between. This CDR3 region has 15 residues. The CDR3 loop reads CAISESDGRGLEAFF. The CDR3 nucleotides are TGTGCCATCAGTGAGTCGGACGGACGAGGGCTAGAAGCTTTCTTT.

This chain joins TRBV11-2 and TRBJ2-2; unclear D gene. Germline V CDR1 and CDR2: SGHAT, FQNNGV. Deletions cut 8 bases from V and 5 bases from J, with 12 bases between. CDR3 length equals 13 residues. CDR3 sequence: CASSPLRTGELFF. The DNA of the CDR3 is TGTGCCAGCTCTCCCCTAAGGACCGGGGAGCTGTTTTTT.

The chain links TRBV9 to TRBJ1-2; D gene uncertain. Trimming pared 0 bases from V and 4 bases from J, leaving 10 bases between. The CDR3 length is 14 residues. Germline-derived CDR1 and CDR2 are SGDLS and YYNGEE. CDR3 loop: CASSVEENLYGYTF. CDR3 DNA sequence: TGTGCCAGCAGCGTAGAGGAGAACCTCTATGGCTACACCTTC.